This T cell receptor (beta chain) was captured in a study of blood T cell repertoires in COVID-19. For the study at large: Spain, Italy and the United States supplied samples that represented acute and convalescent COVID-19. T cells, B-cell-depleted T cells, or PBMCs supplied cDNA or gDNA.

Original analysis: Estimated nucleated cell counts came from reference gene primer amplification. TCRdb's table, derived via immunoSEQ multiplex PCR, lists solely in-frame clones and lacks some. That table gives V, J and clone size, and the DNA gave D and trimming. The sample includes under 350,000 clones, roughly 89% of them seen just once. The germline V gene encodes CDR1 SEHNR and CDR2 FQNEAQ (reference sequence). This CDR3 spans 11 amino acids. V dropped 1 base and J dropped 11 bases, with 8 bases sitting between them. The source material was peripheral blood. The TCR comes from a man in his forties with acute or convalescent COVID-19. The chain recombines TRBV7-9 with TRBJ1-1; D is undetermined. CDR3 nucleotide sequence: TGTGCCAGCAGCTTAGAGGGCGGGGCTTTCTTT. Amino acid sequence: CASSLEGGAFF.